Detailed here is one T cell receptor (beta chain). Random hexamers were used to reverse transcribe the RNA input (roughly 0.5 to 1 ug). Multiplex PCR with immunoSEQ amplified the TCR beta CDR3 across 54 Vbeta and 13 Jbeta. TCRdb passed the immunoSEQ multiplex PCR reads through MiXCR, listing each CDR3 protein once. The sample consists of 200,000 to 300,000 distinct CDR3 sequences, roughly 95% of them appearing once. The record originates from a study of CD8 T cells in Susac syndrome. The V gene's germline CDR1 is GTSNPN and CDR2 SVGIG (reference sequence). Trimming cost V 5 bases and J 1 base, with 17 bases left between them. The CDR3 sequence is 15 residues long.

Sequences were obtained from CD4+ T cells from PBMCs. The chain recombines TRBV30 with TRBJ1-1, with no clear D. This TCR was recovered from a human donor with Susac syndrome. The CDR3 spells CAWDEKGKGNTEAFF. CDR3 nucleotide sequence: TGTGCCTGGGATGAAAAGGGTAAGGGGAACACTGAAGCTTTCTTT.